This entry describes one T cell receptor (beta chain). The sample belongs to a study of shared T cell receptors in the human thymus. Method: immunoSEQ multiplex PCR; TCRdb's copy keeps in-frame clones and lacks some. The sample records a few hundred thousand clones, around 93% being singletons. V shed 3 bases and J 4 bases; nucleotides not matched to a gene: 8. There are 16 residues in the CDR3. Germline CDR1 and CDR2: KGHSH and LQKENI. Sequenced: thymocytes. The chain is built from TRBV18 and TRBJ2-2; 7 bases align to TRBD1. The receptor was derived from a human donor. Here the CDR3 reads CASSPGQVGLTGELFF. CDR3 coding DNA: TGTGCCAGCTCACCTGGACAGGTTGGGCTCACCGGGGAGCTGTTTTTT.